The clone carrying this TCR beta chain was seen repeatedly, ten times or more. What it recognizes is unknown. There were TCR beta CDR3 regions amplified from RNA transcripts. The HTBI set primed first-round TCR CDR3 RT-PCR. TCRdb used MiXCR to reprocess the multiplex PCR reads, holding one entry per CDR3 protein. In the table there are fewer than 500,000 distinct CDR3 sequences, about 14% of which are singletons. This sample is drawn from a study of T cells in Graves' hyperthyroidism and ophthalmopathy. Study-level background: The blood sample was taken at first diagnosis, before treatment began.

Germline CDR1 reads SGHAT; CDR2 reads FQDESV (reference sequence). The ends were cut back, 4 bases at V and 1 base at J, with 16 bases in the middle. The CDR3 is 16 residues long. Study-wide results and limits: Researchers found most expanded thyroid clonotypes above 0.001 in blood as well. Separation of ophthalmopathy from stable hyperthyroidism was achieved by a 13 V-J model.

The TCR was taken from a man aged 25 to 45 with Graves' hyperthyroidism that later progressed to Graves' ophthalmopathy. J is TRBJ1-1 and V is TRBV11-1, with D hard to call. Sequencing used blood. CDR3 in amino acids: CASSSLLGYSNTEAFF. CDR3 nucleotide sequence: TGTGCCAGCAGCTCCCTACTTGGCTACTCGAACACTGAAGCTTTCTTT.